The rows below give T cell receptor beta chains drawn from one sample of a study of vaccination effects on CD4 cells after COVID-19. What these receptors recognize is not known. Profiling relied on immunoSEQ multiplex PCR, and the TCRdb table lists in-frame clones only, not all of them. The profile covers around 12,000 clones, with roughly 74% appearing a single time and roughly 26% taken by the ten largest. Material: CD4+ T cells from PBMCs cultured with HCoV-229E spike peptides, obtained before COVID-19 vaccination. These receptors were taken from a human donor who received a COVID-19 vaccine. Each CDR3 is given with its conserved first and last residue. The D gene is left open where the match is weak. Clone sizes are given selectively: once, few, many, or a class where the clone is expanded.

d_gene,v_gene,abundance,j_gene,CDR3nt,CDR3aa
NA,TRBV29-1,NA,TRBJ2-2,TGCAGCGTTGAGGCCAGGAAGGGAACCGGGGAGCTGTTTTTT,CSVEARKGTGELFF
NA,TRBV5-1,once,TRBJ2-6,TGCGCCAGCAGCTTGGGACCCACTGGGGCCAACGTCCTGACTTTC,CASSLGPTGANVLTF
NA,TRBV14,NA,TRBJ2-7,TGTGCCAGCAGCCAGACCTACGAGCAGTACTTC,CASSQTYEQYF
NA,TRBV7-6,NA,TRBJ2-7,TGTGCCAGCAGCTTATTAGACGAGCAGTACTTC,CASSLLDEQYF
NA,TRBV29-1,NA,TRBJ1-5,TGCAGCGTTTCCGACACGATCAATCAGCCCCAGCATTTT,CSVSDTINQPQHF
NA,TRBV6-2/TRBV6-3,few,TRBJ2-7,TGTGCCAGCAGTTACCGCAGGGCTACCGAGCAGTACTTC,CASSYRRATEQYF
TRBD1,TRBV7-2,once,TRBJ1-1,TGTGCCAGCAGGAGGGGGGACAGGGTAGGAGCTTTCTTT,CASRRGDRVGAFF
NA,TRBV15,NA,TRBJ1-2,TGTGCCACCAGCAGAGAGGTGGGGGGTTTGAAGGGCTACACCTTC,CATSREVGGLKGYTF
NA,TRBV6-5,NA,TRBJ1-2,TGTGCCAGCAGCCCGAGGACAGAGTCTAGAGGCTACACCTTC,CASSPRTESRGYTF
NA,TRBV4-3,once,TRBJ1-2,TGCGCCAGCAGCCTCGGACAAGACTATGGCTACACCTTC,CASSLGQDYGYTF
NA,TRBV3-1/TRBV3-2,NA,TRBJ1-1,TGTGCCAGCAGCCTTGATAGGGGGGCGAACACTGAAGCTTTCTTT,CASSLDRGANTEAFF
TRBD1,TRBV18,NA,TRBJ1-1,TGTGCCAGCTCACCAGGGACAGTTCCAAACACTGAAGCTTTCTTT,CASSPGTVPNTEAFF
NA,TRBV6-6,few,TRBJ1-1,TGTGCCAGCAGTTACAGAACAGGGACCGCGGAAGCTTTCTTT,CASSYRTGTAEAFF
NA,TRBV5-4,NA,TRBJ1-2,TGTGCCAGCAGCTTGGTCGGGGGTAGCTATGGCTACACCTTC,CASSLVGGSYGYTF
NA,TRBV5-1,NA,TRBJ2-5,TGCGCCAGCAGCCCGGCCTGGGGGGCCAGGGAGACCCAGTACTTC,CASSPAWGARETQYF
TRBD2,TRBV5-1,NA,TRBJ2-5,TGCGCCAGCAGCTTGATGGTGGGAGGGGAGACCCAGTACTTC,CASSLMVGGETQYF
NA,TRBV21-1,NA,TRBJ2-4,TGTGCCAGCAGCTTGGAACAGGCAGCCAAAAACATTCAGTACTTC,CASSLEQAAKNIQYF
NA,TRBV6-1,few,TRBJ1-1,TGTGCCAGCAGTGAAGCTTACCGGGGCGGGAACACTGAAGCTTTCTTT,CASSEAYRGGNTEAFF
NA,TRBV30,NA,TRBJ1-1,TGTGCCTGGAGAGTCCCGCGGGGGAGGGGGAAGAACACTGAAGCTTTCTTT,CAWRVPRGRGKNTEAFF
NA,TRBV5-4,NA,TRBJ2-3,TGTGCCAGCAGCGGACTACGCACAGATACGCAGTATTTT,CASSGLRTDTQYF
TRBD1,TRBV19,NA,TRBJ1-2,TGTGCCAGTAGTCTCGGGACAGTTTTCAACTATGGCTACACCTTC,CASSLGTVFNYGYTF
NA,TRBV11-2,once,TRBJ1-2,TGTGCCAGCAGCCCCGTCCGGGGGCGCGGGTTTGGCTACACCTTC,CASSPVRGRGFGYTF
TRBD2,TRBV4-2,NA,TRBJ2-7,TGTGCCAGCAGCCAAGATAGGGCTAGCGGGGGAAATGAGCAGTACTTC,CASSQDRASGGNEQYF
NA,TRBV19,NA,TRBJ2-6,TGTGCCAGTAAAAGGGGGGTGTTCGACTCTGGGGCCAACGTCCTGACTTTC,CASKRGVFDSGANVLTF
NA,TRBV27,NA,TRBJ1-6,TGTGCCAGAGTCGGTTCACCCCTCCACTTT,CARVGSPLHF
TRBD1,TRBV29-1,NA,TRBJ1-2,TGCAGCGTCCCTACAGGGGATCTCGCTTGGAACTATGGCTACACCTTC,CSVPTGDLAWNYGYTF
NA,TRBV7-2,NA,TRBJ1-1,TGTGCCAGCAGCCGGCTCGAGGGGACCACTGAAGCTTTCTTT,CASSRLEGTTEAFF
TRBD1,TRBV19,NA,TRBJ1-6,TGTGCCAGTAGCAACAGGGGAAATAATTCACCCCTCCACTTT,CASSNRGNNSPLHF
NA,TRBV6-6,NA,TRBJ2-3,TGTGCCAGCAGGGTGACACCGCTAAAACCGCAGTATTTT,CASRVTPLKPQYF
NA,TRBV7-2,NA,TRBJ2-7,TGTGCCAGCAGCTTAAGCTTCGGGCTTACCTACGAGCAGTACTTC,CASSLSFGLTYEQYF
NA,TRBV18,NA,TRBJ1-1,TGTGCCAGCTCACCCCTAAACGGAGGTGGGGTAAACACTGAAGCTTTCTTT,CASSPLNGGGVNTEAFF
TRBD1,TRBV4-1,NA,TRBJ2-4,TGCGCCAGCAGCCACAAGACAGGGGGCGGGCGGGAACAGTACTTC,CASSHKTGGGREQYF
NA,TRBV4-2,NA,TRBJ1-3,TGTGCCAGCAGCCAAGGCCACTCTGGAAACACCATATATTTT,CASSQGHSGNTIYF
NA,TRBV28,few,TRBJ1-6,TGTGCCAGCAGTGGTATGACCGCACCCCTCCACTTT,CASSGMTAPLHF
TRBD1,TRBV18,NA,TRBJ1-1,TGTGCCAGCTCACCACCGAAAGGGGGCCAGTACACTGAAGCTTTCTTT,CASSPPKGGQYTEAFF
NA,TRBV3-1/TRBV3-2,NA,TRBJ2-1,TGTGCCAGCAGCCAGTTGGGCCATGAGCAGTTCTTC,CASSQLGHEQFF
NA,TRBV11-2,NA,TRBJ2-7,TGTGCCAGCAGCTTAGATTGGGACAATGGTCCAACCGGGCCGAAGTACTTC,CASSLDWDNGPTGPKYF
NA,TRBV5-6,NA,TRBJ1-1,TGTGCCAGCAGCTTCGTGGGGAATGAAGCTTTCTTT,CASSFVGNEAFF
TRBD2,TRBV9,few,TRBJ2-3,TGTGCCAGCAGCGTTAGCGGGGGATACACAGATACGCAGTATTTT,CASSVSGGYTDTQYF
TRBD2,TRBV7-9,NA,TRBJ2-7,TGTGCCAGCAGCTTACTGACTAGCGGGAGGACCTACGAGCAGTACTTC,CASSLLTSGRTYEQYF
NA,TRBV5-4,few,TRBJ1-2,TGTGCCAGCAGCTTGGGTGGGGGATTCACTAACTATGGCTACACCTTC,CASSLGGGFTNYGYTF
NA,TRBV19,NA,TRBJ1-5,TGTGCCAGTAGTATTAGGTCATATAGCAATCAGCCCCAGCATTTT,CASSIRSYSNQPQHF
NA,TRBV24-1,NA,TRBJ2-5,TGTGCCACCAGTGATTCCCCAGGGAGGGAGACCCAGTACTTC,CATSDSPGRETQYF
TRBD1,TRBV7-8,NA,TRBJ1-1,TGTGCCAGCAGCGCCCCGGGACAGGGGCTGAACACTGAAGCTTTCTTT,CASSAPGQGLNTEAFF
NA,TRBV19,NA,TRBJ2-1,TGTGCCAGTAGTTCTCAACTCGCAGCCCTCTCCAATGAGCAGTTCTTC,CASSSQLAALSNEQFF
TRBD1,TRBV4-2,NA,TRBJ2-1,TGTGCCACCGGGGACAGGGCGAATGAGCAGTTCTTC,CATGDRANEQFF
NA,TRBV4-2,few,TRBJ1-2,TGTGCCAGCAGCCGGATAGGGGCAAAAGCTAACTATGGCTACACCTTC,CASSRIGAKANYGYTF
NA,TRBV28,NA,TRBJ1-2,TGTGCCAGCAGTTCGGGGGTTGGGACGGAGAACTATGGCTACACCTTC,CASSSGVGTENYGYTF
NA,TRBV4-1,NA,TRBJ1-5,TGCGCCAGCAGCCAAGGACAAATGGAGCCCCAGCATTTT,CASSQGQMEPQHF
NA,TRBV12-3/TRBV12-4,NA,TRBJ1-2,TGTGCCAGCAGTTTAGGCAGGGGTAGTGGCTACACCTTC,CASSLGRGSGYTF
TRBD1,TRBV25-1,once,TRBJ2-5,TGTGCCAGCAGGGGGACAGGGGCAGAGACCCAGTACTTC,CASRGTGAETQYF
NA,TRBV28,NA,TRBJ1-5,TGTGCCAGCAGCCCCAGGGAAGGGGCTGGTCAGCCCCAGCATTTT,CASSPREGAGQPQHF
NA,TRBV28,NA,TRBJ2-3,TGTGCCAGCAGTGTTTTGGACGGGACGCAGTATTTT,CASSVLDGTQYF
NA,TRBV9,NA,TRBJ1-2,TGTGCCAGCAGCGCCCACGCCACCCCAAATCGAGCTAACTATGGCTACACCTTC,CASSAHATPNRANYGYTF
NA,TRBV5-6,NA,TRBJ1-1,TGTGCCAGCAGCTTGGACGGACGGAACACTGAAGCTTTCTTT,CASSLDGRNTEAFF